These 25 T cell receptor beta chains share one sample of origin, sequenced in a study of beta chain features in type 1 diabetes. TCRB transcripts that were expressed got sequenced, as all of the isolated RNA had been reverse transcribed. Only in-frame clones appear in the TCRdb table, and some are missing; sequencing was by immunoSEQ multiplex PCR. Of 150,000 to 180,000 clones in the sample, roughly 8.1% are singletons; the top ten hold 0.55% to 0.75%. Sample: central memory CD4+ T cells from blood. Receptors originate from a man in his late teens or twenties in good health.

The chain recombines TRBV7-8 with TRBJ2-1, with D perhaps matching TRBD1 (6 bases). This CDR3 has 14 residues. Germline V gives CDR1 SGHVS, CDR2 FQNEAQ. V was cut by 4 bases and J by 5 bases, with 12 bases left in between. DNA for the CDR3: TGTGCCAGCAGCTATTCAGGGGTCGACAATGAGCAGTTCTTC. This gives the protein CASSYSGVDNEQFF.

The chain carries TRBV19 and TRBJ2-3; 7 nucleotides align to TRBD2. This CDR3 comprises 14 residues. Germline CDR1 reads LNHDA; CDR2 reads SQIVND (reference sequence). V lost 5 bases, J lost 5 bases, and 7 bases stayed unmatched. CDR3 in amino acids: CASSPLAAKDTQYF. The CDR3 coding sequence is TGTGCCAGTAGTCCCCTAGCGGCCAAAGATACGCAGTATTTT.

This chain connects TRBV30 to TRBJ2-6, with D perhaps TRBD1 (5 bases). Germline V gene sequence: CDR1 GTSNPN, CDR2 SVGIG (reference sequence). Trimming removed 5 bases from V and 2 bases from J, with 10 bases in between. This CDR3 is 14 amino acids long. Here the CDR3 reads CAWANRTGANVLTF. The CDR3 DNA sequence: TGTGCCTGGGCGAACAGGACTGGGGCCAACGTCCTGACTTTC.

J is TRBJ1-1 and V is TRBV4-3, with unresolved D. CDR1 LGHNA and CDR2 YSLEER come from the germline V gene. Trimming removed 1 base from V and 3 bases from J, with 9 bases in between. The CDR3 runs to 14 residues. The CDR3 nucleotides are TGCGCCAGCAGCCAAGTGGATCGGGACACTGAAGCTTTCTTT. Protein sequence: CASSQVDRDTEAFF.

The chain couples TRBV27 to TRBJ1-2; D might be TRBD1 (6 bases). Trimming stripped 5 bases from V and 3 bases from J, with 16 bases between. This CDR3 spans 15 amino acids. Germline V gene sequence: CDR1 MNHEY, CDR2 SMNVEV (reference sequence). Here the CDR3 reads CASSPISGDHYGYTF. For the CDR3, the DNA is TGTGCCAGCAGTCCGATCTCAGGGGATCACTATGGCTACACCTTC.

This clone has only a few counts. The V gene is TRBV7-2, the J gene TRBJ1-6, with 7 bases identical to TRBD1. The CDR3 has 15 amino acids. Germline V CDR1 and CDR2: SGHTA, FQGNSA. The V and J ends lost 4 bases and 5 bases, in that order; junction bases with no gene match: 5. The CDR3 here is CASSSRQGDNSPLHF. The CDR3 DNA follows: TGTGCCAGCAGCTCCCGACAGGGAGATAATTCACCCCTCCACTTT.

This clone showed up just a few times. V and J are TRBV7-3 and TRBJ2-7, with TRBD2 identical over 10 bases. The CDR3 totals 15 residues. The trim removed 2 bases at V and 4 bases at J, leaving 5 bases unmatched. CDR1 and CDR2 (germline): SGHTA, FQGTGA. In DNA, the CDR3 is TGTGCCAGCAGCTTAGTAGCGGGAGGAGGGTACGAGCAGTACTTC. Protein sequence: CASSLVAGGGYEQYF.

This chain connects TRBV28 to TRBJ2-2, with D uncertain. This CDR3 has 14 residues. The V end lost 4 bases, the J end lost 4 bases, and 10 bases lay between the germline ends. Germline loops: CDR1 MDHEN, CDR2 SYDVKM. CDR3 DNA: TGTGCCAGCAGTTCCCCGGGTGGCACCGGGGAGCTGTTTTTT. Residues: CASSSPGGTGELFF.

The table lists this clone with a few counts. The chain is built from TRBV4-3 and TRBJ2-1; 11 bases map to TRBD2. The germline CDR1 and CDR2 sequences are LGHNA and YSLEER. The CDR3 covers 16 residues. J was trimmed by 3 bases and V by 0 bases; bases with no gene match: 1. CDR3 nucleotide sequence: TGCGCCAGCAGCCAAGAACTAGCGGGAGACTACAATGAGCAGTTCTTC. It translates to CASSQELAGDYNEQFF.

A few counts support this clone. The V and J genes are TRBV9 and TRBJ2-5, with no clear D. Trimming pared 6 bases from V and 5 bases from J, leaving 8 bases between. The CDR3 spans 11 residues. Germline assignment: CDR1 SGDLS and CDR2 YYNGEE. The CDR3, as DNA: TGTGCCAGCACTTTACATGAGACCCAGTACTTC. Translated: CASTLHETQYF.

This clone showed up just a few times. V gene TRBV2 combines with J gene TRBJ1-4; D is unresolved. CDR3 length: 15 residues. The V and J ends lost 2 bases and 8 bases respectively, with 15 bases between them. Germline CDR1 reads SNHLY; CDR2 reads FYNNEI. The CDR3 nucleotides read TGTGCCAGCAGTGAAATGGGTGCGACTCGGGAAAAACTGTTTTTT. Translating it yields CASSEMGATREKLFF.

This clone was detected only a few times. The V gene is TRBV2, the J gene TRBJ1-5, with D maybe TRBD1 (6 bases). Germline values: CDR1 SNHLY, CDR2 FYNNEI. The CDR3 contains 12 residues. V lost 6 bases and J 6 bases, leaving 9 bases between the germline ends. CDR3 region: CASRGGAQPQHF. Written as DNA, the CDR3 is TGTGCCAGCAGGGGGGGGGCTCAGCCCCAGCATTTT.

There are a few counts of this clone. The chain combines TRBV4-1 with TRBJ2-3, with 7 positions matching TRBD1. Trimming took 6 bases from V and 1 from J; bases not matched to a gene: 4. Germline V gives CDR1 MGHRA, CDR2 YSYEKL. The CDR3 covers 14 residues. The DNA for the CDR3 is TGCGCCAGCAGGCAAACAGGGGGCACAGATACGCAGTATTTT. It translates to CASRQTGGTDTQYF.

This chain connects TRBV5-1 to TRBJ1-4, with 9 bases fitting TRBD1. Germline CDR1 is SGHRS and CDR2 is YFSETQ. The V and J ends lost 2 bases and 3 bases, in that order; junction bases with no gene match: 2. The CDR3 consists of 15 residues. The CDR3 DNA sequence: TGCGCCAGCAGCTTACAGGGGGCGTCTAATGAAAAACTGTTTTTT. Its translation: CASSLQGASNEKLFF.

The table lists this clone with a few counts. The chain recombines TRBV6-1 with TRBJ2-5, with 14 bases fitting TRBD2. The CDR3 has 15 residues. V dropped 8 bases and J dropped 5; count of bases not matched to a gene: 7. The germline V gene encodes CDR1 MNHNS and CDR2 SASEGT. The chain's CDR3 is CASETGTSGSETQYF. The DNA of the CDR3 is TGTGCCAGCGAGACCGGGACTAGCGGGAGCGAGACCCAGTACTTC.

This clone was detected a few times. The V call is TRBV2, the J call TRBJ1-3; D may be TRBD1 (6 bases). The CDR3 runs to 13 residues. V was shortened by 1 base and J by 8 bases, with 9 bases between the two germline ends. CDR1 and CDR2 from the germline V gene are SNHLY and FYNNEI. DNA for the CDR3: TGTGCCAGCAGTGAAGGACCAGGGGACACCATATATTTT. Its protein product is CASSEGPGDTIYF.

The sample holds a few counts of this clone. The rearrangement uses TRBV30 and TRBJ2-2; 14 bases align to TRBD2. The length of the CDR3 is 16 residues. Germline-derived CDR1 and CDR2 are GTSNPN and SVGIG (reference sequence). After removal of 4 bases from V and 4 bases from J, the junction contained 5 bases not matched to a gene. The CDR3 region is CAWKGLAGVGTGELFF. The DNA for the CDR3 is TGTGCCTGGAAGGGACTAGCGGGAGTTGGCACCGGGGAGCTGTTTTTT.

This chain connects TRBV10-3 to TRBJ2-7; D is perhaps TRBD2 (5 bases). CDR1 ENHRY and CDR2 SYGVKD come from the germline V gene. The CDR3 totals 12 residues. Trimming shortened V by 8 bases and J by 2 bases, and 10 bases separated the two germline ends. This CDR3 is CAISSLTYEQYF. The CDR3 DNA follows: TGTGCCATCTCTAGCCTCACCTACGAGCAGTACTTC.

The chain joins TRBV28 to TRBJ1-1; D is possibly TRBD1 (6 bases). The CDR3 is 15 residues long. Germline V lookup: CDR1 MDHEN, CDR2 SYDVKM. V shed 4 bases and J shed 1 base, with 13 bases lying between them. The CDR3 region is CASSSAGVGNTEAFF. CDR3 in DNA: TGTGCCAGCAGTTCCGCAGGGGTGGGGAACACTGAAGCTTTCTTT.

This clone was seen a handful of times. The chain links TRBV6-5 to TRBJ1-4; no firm D call. Between the trimmed V and J ends, which lost 2 bases and 8 bases, there was a span of 12 bases. The CDR3 totals 14 residues. Germline CDR1 and CDR2: MNHEY and SVGAGI. CDR3 residues: CASSYEGSDEKLFF. In DNA, the CDR3 is TGTGCCAGCAGTTACGAGGGTAGCGACGAAAAACTGTTTTTT.

This chain uses TRBV9 with TRBJ1-2; 7 bases are shared with TRBD1. The CDR3 loop spans 13 amino acids. Trimming at V came to 5 bases and at J to 4 bases, leaving 5 bases not matched to a gene. Germline V lookup: CDR1 SGDLS, CDR2 YYNGEE. CDR3 protein: CASSRGRGYGYTF. The CDR3 DNA is TGTGCCAGCAGTAGGGGGCGCGGCTATGGCTACACCTTC.

The V gene is TRBV7-8, the J gene TRBJ2-1, with TRBD2 identical over 14 bases. Looked up from germline, CDR1 is SGHVS and CDR2 is FQNEAQ. The V and J ends lost 6 bases and 7 bases, in that order; junction bases with no gene match: 14. The CDR3 covers 18 residues. The CDR3 is CASSPPLRLAGGRNEQFF. CDR3 bases: TGTGCCAGCAGTCCCCCCCTACGACTAGCGGGAGGGAGGAATGAGCAGTTCTTC.

This clone came up many times. The chain carries TRBV4-2 and TRBJ2-1; 9 bases fit TRBD2. CDR1 and CDR2 from the germline V gene are LGHNA and YNFKEQ. This CDR3 spans 19 amino acids. J gave up 7 bases and V 0 bases, and 16 bases lay outside the gene matches. The CDR3 spells CASSQDGELAGIHGNEQFF. The CDR3 DNA follows: TGTGCCAGCAGCCAAGATGGGGAACTAGCGGGCATACACGGGAATGAGCAGTTCTTC.

This clone was detected only a few times. The V gene is TRBV7-9, the J gene TRBJ1-6; TRBD1 agrees at 7 bases. The CDR3 has 15 amino acids. The germline gives CDR1 SEHNR, CDR2 FQNEAQ (reference sequence). V gave up 5 bases and J gave up 9 bases; unmatched junction bases: 10. CDR3 bases: TGTGCCAGCAGCCCCCTACAGGGGTTAGGTTCACCCCTCCACTTT. This encodes CASSPLQGLGSPLHF.

This clone turned up a few times. In DNA, the CDR3 is TGTGCCAGCAGCTTGCTCTTCGGGGGCTCTGGGGCCAACGTCCTGACTTTC. Translation: CASSLLFGGSGANVLTF. The V gene is TRBV5-5, the J gene TRBJ2-6; maybe TRBD2 (6 bases). Germline loops: CDR1 SGHKS, CDR2 YYEKEE (reference sequence). The CDR3 has 17 amino acids. Between the trimmed V and J ends, which lost 1 base and 0 bases, there was a span of 11 bases.